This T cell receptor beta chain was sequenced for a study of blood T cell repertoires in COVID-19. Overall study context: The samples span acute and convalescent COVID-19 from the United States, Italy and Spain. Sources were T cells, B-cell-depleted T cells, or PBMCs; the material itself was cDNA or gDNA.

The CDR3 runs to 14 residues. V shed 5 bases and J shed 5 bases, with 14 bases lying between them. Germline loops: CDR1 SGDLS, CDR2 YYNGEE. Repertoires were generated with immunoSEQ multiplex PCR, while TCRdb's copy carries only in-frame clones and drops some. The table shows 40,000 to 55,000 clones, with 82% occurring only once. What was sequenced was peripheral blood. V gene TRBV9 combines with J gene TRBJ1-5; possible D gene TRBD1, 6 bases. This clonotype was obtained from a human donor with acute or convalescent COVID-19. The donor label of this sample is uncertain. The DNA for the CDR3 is TGTGCCAGCAGACCCCTGGACAGCTATCAGCCCCAGCATTTT. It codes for CASRPLDSYQPQHF.